The rows below give T cell receptor beta chains drawn from one sample of a study of blood T cells in healthy people across ages. TCRdb re-called the 5' RACE reads with MiXCR, one entry per CDR3 protein. The table lists approximately 1,000,000 distinct CDR3 sequences, 30% to 40% of them singletons. The sample comprised blood. The receptor source for this set is a man between 18 and 29 years old in good health. Each CDR3 is given with its conserved first and last residue. A D gene is named only where the DNA matches it firmly. Only some rows state a clone size, as once, few, many or a class for expanded clones.

.	TRBV24-1	few	TRBJ2-1	TGTGCCACCAGTGAGGGGGCCTACAATGAGCAGTTCTTC	CATSEGAYNEQFF
.	TRBV28	.	TRBJ1-1	TGTGCCAGCGGCCCGGGACCGAACACTGAAGCTTTCTTT	CASGPGPNTEAFF
.	TRBV15	.	TRBJ1-1	TGTGCCACCACGGGGGGGAACACTGAAGCTTTCTTT	CATTGGNTEAFF
.	TRBV21-1	once	TRBJ1-5	TGTGCCAGCAGCTCCTCCAGGAGTGAACAGCCCCAGCATTTT	CASSSSRSEQPQHF
.	TRBV5-1	.	TRBJ2-5	TGCGCCAGCAGCATCCAGGGACAAGAGACCCAGTACTTC	CASSIQGQETQYF
.	TRBV27	.	TRBJ1-6	TGTGCCAGCAGTCCCCCCGGGACGGACTATAATTCACCCCCCCACTTT	CASSPPGTDYNSPPHF
TRBD1	TRBV19	few	TRBJ2-1	TGTGCCATGAGAGACAGGGACGGTGAGCAGTTCTTC	CAMRDRDGEQFF
.	TRBV6-5	.	TRBJ2-7	TGTGCCAGCCTGTCTTTCTACGAGCAGTACTTC	CASLSFYEQYF
.	TRBV27	.	TRBJ1-4	TGTGCCAGCAGTGCGTCACCTGGGATTTCGAATGGTGAAAAACTGTTTTTT	CASSASPGISNGEKLFF
.	TRBV27	.	TRBJ2-5	TGTGCCAGCAGTTCCCGGCCACCTGGGCAGACCCAGTACTTC	CASSSRPPGQTQYF
.	TRBV4-1	.	TRBJ1-2	TGCGCCAGCAGCCAAGTTAACAGCTTCTATGGCTACACCTTC	CASSQVNSFYGYTF
.	TRBV6-2/TRBV6-3	few	TRBJ2-6	TGTGCCAGCAGTCAGTCGGGACAAGCCAACGTCCTGACTTTC	CASSQSGQANVLTF
.	TRBV29-1	.	TRBJ1-1	TGCAGCGTCCAGAAGTCCTGGAGGGGCACTGAAGCTTTCTTT	CSVQKSWRGTEAFF
TRBD2	TRBV5-1	few	TRBJ2-1	TGCGCCAGCAGCGGCGGGGGGGAATCCTACAATGAGCAGTTCTTC	CASSGGGESYNEQFF
.	TRBV3-1	few	TRBJ2-1	TGTGCCAGCAGCCAAGACAGGGTTACCAATGAGCAGTTCTTC	CASSQDRVTNEQFF
TRBD1	TRBV6-2/TRBV6-3	.	TRBJ1-1	TGTGCCAGCAGTTACCGAACGGGACAGCTCCTGACTGAAGCTTTCTTT	CASSYRTGQLLTEAFF
.	TRBV7-2	few	TRBJ2-7	TGTGCCAGCAGCTTAGCGAAATCGGGGTACAATGAGCAGTACTTC	CASSLAKSGYNEQYF
.	TRBV18	.	TRBJ1-6	TGTGCCAGCTCACCAACGCCTAACTATAATTCACCCCTCCACTTT	CASSPTPNYNSPLHF
TRBD2	TRBV20-1	.	TRBJ2-7	TGCAGTGCTCCCCTTGCGGGGGGGCCGAAGGAGCAGTACTTC	CSAPLAGGPKEQYF
.	TRBV6-5	.	TRBJ2-7	TGTGCCAGCAGTTACTCACTAGATGAGCAGTACTTC	CASSYSLDEQYF
.	TRBV5-5	.	TRBJ1-2	TGTGCCAGCAGCGTGGAGGGCCCAGCCTATGGCTACACCTTC	CASSVEGPAYGYTF
.	TRBV20-1	few	TRBJ2-1	TGCAGTGCTCCCCTATCTGTCAATGAGCAGTTCTTC	CSAPLSVNEQFF
TRBD2	TRBV2	.	TRBJ2-3	TGTGCCAGCAGGGGACTACCTGGTGATACGCAGTATTTT	CASRGLPGDTQYF
TRBD2	TRBV2	.	TRBJ2-3	TGTGCCAGCAGTGAAAGCGGGGCCCCCCCAGATACGCAGTATTTT	CASSESGAPPDTQYF
.	TRBV7-2	many	TRBJ2-3	TGTGCCAGCAGCTCCCGTGGGGACAGCACAGATACGCAGTATTTT	CASSSRGDSTDTQYF
.	TRBV6-2/TRBV6-3	few	TRBJ2-3	TGTGCCAGCAGACCCCCGGGACTTTCTAGCACAGATACGCAGTATTTT	CASRPPGLSSTDTQYF
TRBD1	TRBV7-9	few	TRBJ2-4	TGTGCCAGCAGCCCTATTCAGACAGGGTTGAGGTACATTCAGTACTTC	CASSPIQTGLRYIQYF
.	TRBV12-3/TRBV12-4	.	TRBJ2-3	TGTGCCAGCAGTCCCGGGGGACATCGAATGAATACGCAGTATTTT	CASSPGGHRMNTQYF
.	TRBV27	.	TRBJ1-5	TGTGCCAGCAGTCCCTCGATAAATCAGCCCCAGCATTTT	CASSPSINQPQHF
TRBD1	TRBV7-9	.	TRBJ1-4	TGTGCCAGCAGCTCGGGACAGGGACAAGGTGAAAAACTGTTTTTT	CASSSGQGQGEKLFF
TRBD2	TRBV5-1	.	TRBJ2-3	TGCGCCAGCAGTCTTGTCCTGACTAGCGGGGGGACCACAGATACGCAGTATTTT	CASSLVLTSGGTTDTQYF
.	TRBV4-2	.	TRBJ1-4	TGTGCCAGCAGCCAAGATACAGGGAGTGAAAAACTGTTTTTT	CASSQDTGSEKLFF
.	TRBV6-5	.	TRBJ1-2	TGTGCCAGCAGTGACTGGTCAGATCGCGGCTACACCTTC	CASSDWSDRGYTF
.	TRBV9	.	TRBJ1-2	TGTGCCAGCAGCGTAGGCGTCACTGATAGGAATGGCTACACCTTC	CASSVGVTDRNGYTF
.	TRBV7-2	many	TRBJ1-5	TGTGCCAGCAGCTTAGTTATGCAGCCCCAGCATTTT	CASSLVMQPQHF
.	TRBV20-1	few	TRBJ1-1	TGCAGTGCTAGGGACGGACCCTATTCTGAAGCTTTCTTT	CSARDGPYSEAFF
.	TRBV4-2	.	TRBJ1-5	TGTGCCAGCAGCCAAGATCGACTCCAGGGCCAGCCCCAGCATTTT	CASSQDRLQGQPQHF
.	TRBV15	.	TRBJ2-7	TGTGCCACCAGCGGACAGACCTACGAGCAGTACTTC	CATSGQTYEQYF
.	TRBV29-1	.	TRBJ2-6	TGCAGCGTTATTTTTACCCTCCTCTCTGGGGCCAACGTCCTGACTTTC	CSVIFTLLSGANVLTF
.	TRBV10-3	.	TRBJ2-7	TGTGCCATCAGTGAGTCGCCTACCAACGAGCAGTACTTC	CAISESPTNEQYF
.	TRBV7-2	many	TRBJ1-1	TGTGCCAGCAGCTTACGGCAGTTGAACACTGAAGCTTTCTTT	CASSLRQLNTEAFF
TRBD2	TRBV18	once	TRBJ2-5	TGTGCCAGCTCACCACCCAGCGGGGGTCGCCTGGAGTACTTC	CASSPPSGGRLEYF
.	TRBV6-1	.	TRBJ1-1	TGTGCCAGCAGTGAAGTCGGTGAAACTGAAGCTTTCTTT	CASSEVGETEAFF
TRBD2	TRBV6-2/TRBV6-3	.	TRBJ2-7	TGTGCCAGCAGTTACTCTAGCGGGGCTCTCGACGAGCAGTACTTC	CASSYSSGALDEQYF
.	TRBV3-1	.	TRBJ1-1	TGTGCCAGCAGCCAAGGACACGACACTGAAGCTTTCTTT	CASSQGHDTEAFF
.	TRBV7-9	.	TRBJ2-3	TGTGCCAGCAGCCCGGCAGCGGCGGGCACAGATACGCAGTATTTT	CASSPAAAGTDTQYF
.	TRBV5-1	.	TRBJ2-1	TGCGCCAGCAGCTTGGGGGGGAGTTTTATCGATGAGCAGTTCTTC	CASSLGGSFIDEQFF
.	TRBV20-1	few	TRBJ1-4	TGCAGAGAGGGGGTGAAGCGCCCAACTAATGAAAAACTGTTTTTT	CREGVKRPTNEKLFF
TRBD2	TRBV4-3	.	TRBJ2-6	TGCGCCAGCAGCCAAAACGGGGGACTAGCAGACTCTGGGGCCAACGTCCCGACTTTC	CASSQNGGLADSGANVPTF
TRBD2	TRBV4-3	.	TRBJ2-3	TGCGCCAGCAGCCAAGATATGATCGGGCAGGGAGGGACAGATACGCAGTATTTT	CASSQDMIGQGGTDTQYF
.	TRBV12-5	.	TRBJ1-1	TGTGCTAGTGGTTTGGGGGGAGCGGACACTGAAGCTTTCTTT	CASGLGGADTEAFF